This entry is about one T cell receptor (beta chain). Its antigen target is currently unknown. Per-nucleotide qualities are absent, and no much larger clonotype sits a single base away. The immunoSEQ Assay, a bias-controlled multiplex PCR, was used to amplify TCRbeta CDR3 regions from genomic DNA. From the authors' description of their analysis: Nucleated cell counts per sample were estimated from amplification of reference gene primers within the assay. To quantify the absolute abundance of each unique TCRbeta CDR3 rearrangement, sequence reads were collapsed and filtered. Productive Simpson clonality was computed per sample as the square root of Simpson's diversity index over productive rearrangements. TCRdb mirrors the immuneACCESS table, restricted to in-frame sequences. Some clones are absent from its copies; in checked studies, under half trace to an unresolved V gene, and the reason for the others is unknown. V, J and clone size were drawn from that table, and D and trimming were deduced from the DNA. Here the sample has approximately 150,000 clones; 75% to 90% occur a single time. 3.5% to 4.5% of the sample is held by the ten biggest clonotypes.

Participants in the prospective study were enrolled through a virtual design, were aged about 18 to 100 years, and lived in roughly 25 United States geographic areas. To assign participants to cohorts, the prospective study relied on clinical history that participants themselves reported in a screening survey and a study questionnaire. Exposed participants had been in contact with someone with a PCR-confirmed or clinician-diagnosed COVID-19 case within 2 weeks of study entry. In the prospective study, mobile phlebotomists collected whole blood, serum and a nasopharyngeal or oropharyngeal swab from each participant. Participants in the prospective study had the option to provide additional blood draws and questionnaires over a 2-month period. Prospective study blood samples were shipped either frozen or at room temperature before DNA extraction. This entry belongs to a study of blood T cell repertoires in COVID-19 (dated by TCRdb to about 2020). For context, the study as a whole: The collaborator samples originated in the United States, Italy and Spain and spanned the acute and convalescent phases of COVID-19. The dataset comprised deeply sampled blood TCRbeta repertoires from subjects exposed to, actively infected with, or recovered from COVID-19. Samples were obtained from the ongoing ImmuneRACE study (first 160 participants) and from 1,254 subjects provided by 6 global collaborators. The repertoires were released in a freely available public database meant as a resource for research on the immune response to SARS-CoV-2. A de-identified subject ID, COVID-19 status, age in years and sex were almost always included in the sample metadata. The material from the prospective study consisted of cDNA or gDNA derived from T cells, B-cell-depleted T cells, or PBMCs. HLA class I and class II types, where available, came from metadata supplied by the sample provider rather than from assay-based typing.

V has 1 base trimmed and J has 7 bases trimmed; junction bases matching no gene number 13. Its CDR3 holds 17 amino acids, cysteine through phenylalanine. Only CDR3 DNA remains: 51 bases, in frame from the first base. According to the germline V gene (reference sequence), CDR1 reads LGHDT and CDR2 reads YNNKEL. Results and caveats for the whole study, not just this receptor: How much clinical and demographic metadata was included differed by source and by participant, and the metadata was provided uncurated.

The chain is encoded by TRBV3-1 (or the pseudogene TRBV3-2) joined to TRBJ2-1; 7 central bases correspond to TRBD2. Sequencing used PBMCs or T cells enriched from blood (not recorded which). The sequence was collected from a woman in her 40s who had been exposed to COVID-19. CDR3 region: CASSQGSLRLAENEQFF. The DNA reads TGTGCCAGCAGCCAAGGTTCCCTAAGGCTAGCGGAAAATGAGCAGTTCTTC.